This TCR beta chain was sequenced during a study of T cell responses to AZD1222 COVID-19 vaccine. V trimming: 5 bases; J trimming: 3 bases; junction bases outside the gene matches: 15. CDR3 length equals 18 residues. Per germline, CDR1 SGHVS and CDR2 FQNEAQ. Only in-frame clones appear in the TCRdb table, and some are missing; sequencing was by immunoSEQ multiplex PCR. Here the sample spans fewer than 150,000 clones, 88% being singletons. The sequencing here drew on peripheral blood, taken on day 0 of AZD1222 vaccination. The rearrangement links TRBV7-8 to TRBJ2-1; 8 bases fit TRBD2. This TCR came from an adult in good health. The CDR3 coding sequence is TGTGCCAGCAGCCTACGACGGAGCCAGCGGGGGTACTACAATGAGCAGTTCTTC. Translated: CASSLRRSQRGYYNEQFF.